This record covers a single T cell receptor beta chain. Its recognized antigen is unknown. Within one base of it there is no much larger clone, and no base qualities were kept. TCRbeta CDR3 regions were amplified from genomic DNA using the immunoSEQ Assay, a bias-controlled multiplex PCR. The source study handled its data this way. Within the assay, amplification of reference gene primers was used to estimate how many nucleated cells each sample contained. To quantify the absolute abundance of each unique TCRbeta CDR3 rearrangement, sequence reads were collapsed and filtered. For each sample, productive Simpson clonality was calculated as the square root of Simpson's diversity index over productive rearrangements. TCRdb provides this immuneACCESS table in a form limited to in-frame rearrangements. Some clones are lacking; in checked studies, under half of them reflect an unresolved V gene, and why the rest are absent is not known. That table is the source of V, J and clone size, and D and trimming were worked out from the DNA. The sample contains 120,000 to 150,000 clones, about 82% of them found a single time. Around 6.5% of the sample rests with the top ten.

For CDR1 and CDR2, the germline V gene lists MNHEY and SVGEGT. The CDR3 holds 16 amino acids from the cysteine to the phenylalanine. Only the CDR3 DNA stays, 48 bases, in frame from base 1. The germline V end is reduced by 4 bases and the J end by 6 bases; junction bases left unmatched: 8. The entry originates in a study of blood T cell repertoires in COVID-19 (dated by TCRdb to the early 2020s). Background for the entire study: Samples covering the acute and convalescent phases of COVID-19 were provided by collaborators in the United States, Italy and Spain. The prospective study material was composed of cDNA or gDNA derived from T cells, B-cell-depleted T cells, or PBMCs. Subjects who had been exposed to COVID-19, were actively infected with it, or had recovered from it provided the deeply sampled blood TCRbeta repertoires that made up the dataset. The repertoires were released in a freely available public database intended as a resource for research on the immune response to SARS-CoV-2. Samples were obtained from the ongoing ImmuneRACE study (first 160 participants) and from about 1,300 subjects provided by 6 global collaborators. Nearly every sample came with metadata listing a de-identified subject ID, COVID-19 status, age in years and sex. Where available, HLA class I and class II types were obtained from metadata supplied by the sample provider rather than from assay-based typing. What the research found in general, with its limitations: The quantity of clinical and demographic metadata differed by source and by participant and was supplied without curation.

Participants in the prospective study were aged roughly 18 to 100 years, lived in under 30 United States geographic areas, and enrolled through a virtual design. To assign participants to cohorts, the prospective study relied on clinical history that participants themselves reported in a screening survey and a study questionnaire. ImmuneRACE Cohort 3 recovered participants were defined by two consecutive negative NP/OP PCR tests, healthcare professional clearance, or symptom resolution. In the prospective study, whole blood, serum and a nasopharyngeal or oropharyngeal swab were collected from each participant by mobile phlebotomists. Over a roughly two-month period, participants in the prospective study had the option of providing additional blood draws and questionnaires. Prospective study blood samples were shipped either frozen or at room temperature before DNA extraction.

The chain employs TRBV6-2 or TRBV6-3 and TRBJ2-1; the junction holds 11 bases that match TRBD2. This TCR derives from a woman aged 40-49 years who had recovered from COVID-19. The sample comprised PBMCs or T cells enriched from blood (not recorded which). For the CDR3, the sequence is CASSSHTSGRSNEQFF. The DNA is as follows: TGTGCCAGCAGTTCGCATACTAGCGGGAGAAGCAATGAGCAGTTCTTC.